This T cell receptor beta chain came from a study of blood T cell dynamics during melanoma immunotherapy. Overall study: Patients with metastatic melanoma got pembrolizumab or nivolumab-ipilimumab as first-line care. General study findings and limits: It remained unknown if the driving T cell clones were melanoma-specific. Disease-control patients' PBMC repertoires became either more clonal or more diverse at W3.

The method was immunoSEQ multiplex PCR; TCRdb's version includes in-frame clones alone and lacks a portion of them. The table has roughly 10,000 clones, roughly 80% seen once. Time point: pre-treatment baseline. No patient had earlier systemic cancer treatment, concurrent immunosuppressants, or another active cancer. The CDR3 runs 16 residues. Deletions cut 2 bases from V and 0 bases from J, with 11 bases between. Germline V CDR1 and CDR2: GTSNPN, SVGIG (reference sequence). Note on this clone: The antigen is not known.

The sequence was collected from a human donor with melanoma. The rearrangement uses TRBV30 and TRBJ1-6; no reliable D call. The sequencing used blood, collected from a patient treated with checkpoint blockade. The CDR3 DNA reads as TGTGCCTGGAGTACCTCGAGGGTCTCCTATAATTCACCCCTCCACTTT. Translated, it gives CAWSTSRVSYNSPLHF.